This T cell receptor beta chain was sequenced during a study of metastatic and nonmetastatic thyroid tumors. Study information: The comparison covered peripheral blood and tumor or nodule tissue in malignant and benign thyroid patients. Points from the study as a whole: For both blood and tumor, malignant thyroid tumors reportedly showed significantly higher TCR beta diversity than benign nodules did.

This clone was detected only a few times. The antigen remains unidentified. Thyroid surgery had not been preceded by any treatment in any patient. The V gene lost 2 bases and the J gene lost 2 bases, with 10 bases spanning the gap. This CDR3 region has 15 residues. Germline V CDR1 and CDR2: MDHEN, SYDVKM. Via MiXCR, TCRdb re-called the PCR reads. The sample contains 20,000 or so clones, 20% to 25% of which appear only once. The specimen sequenced was tumor tissue. The sequence came from a female donor with papillary thyroid cancer or a benign thyroid nodule (not recorded which). Some clones in this sample may be carry-over from other donors' samples. The V call is TRBV28, the J call TRBJ1-5; D is unclear. The CDR3 DNA sequence: TGTGCCAGCAGTTTAGTCACGCAAGGCAATCAGCCCCAGCATTTT. Protein: CASSLVTQGNQPQHF.